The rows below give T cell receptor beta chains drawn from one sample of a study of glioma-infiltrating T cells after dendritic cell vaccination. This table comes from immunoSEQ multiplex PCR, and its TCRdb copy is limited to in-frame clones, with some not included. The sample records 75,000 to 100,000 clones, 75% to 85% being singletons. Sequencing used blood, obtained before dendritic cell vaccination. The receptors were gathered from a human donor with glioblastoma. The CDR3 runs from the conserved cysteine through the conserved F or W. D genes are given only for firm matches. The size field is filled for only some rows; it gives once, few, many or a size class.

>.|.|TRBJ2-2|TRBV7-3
CATGGNTGELFF
TGTGCCACCGGGGGGAACACCGGGGAGCTGTTTTTT
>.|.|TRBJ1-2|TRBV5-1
CASSWGGLRTQNYGYTF
TGCGCCAGCAGCTGGGGGGGACTCCGAACCCAAAACTATGGCTACACCTTC
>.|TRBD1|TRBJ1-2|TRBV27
CASSPDRGVYYGYTF
TGTGCCAGCAGTCCGGACAGGGGGGTATACTATGGCTACACCTTC
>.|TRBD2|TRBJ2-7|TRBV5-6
CASSLLAGVIHEQYF
TGTGCCAGCAGCTTGTTAGCGGGAGTTATCCACGAGCAGTACTTC
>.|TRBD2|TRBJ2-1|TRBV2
CASSVGVRTRENEQFF
TGTGCCAGCAGTGTGGGAGTCCGGACTAGGGAGAATGAGCAGTTCTTC
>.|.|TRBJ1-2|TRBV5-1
CASSERTSGYTF
TGCGCCAGCAGCGAGAGGACAAGCGGCTACACCTTC
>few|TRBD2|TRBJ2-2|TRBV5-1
CASSPGTSGPQAGELFF
TGCGCCAGCAGCCCGGGGACTAGCGGGCCTCAGGCCGGGGAGCTGTTTTTT
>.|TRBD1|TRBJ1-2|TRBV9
CASSGQGTAYGYTF
TGTGCCAGCAGCGGGCAGGGGACAGCATATGGCTACACCTTC
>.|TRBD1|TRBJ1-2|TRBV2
CASSSGGQAIYGYTF
TGTGCCAGCAGTAGCGGAGGACAGGCCATCTATGGCTACACCTTC
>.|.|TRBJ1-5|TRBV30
CAWSVLGALNQPQHF
TGTGCCTGGAGTGTACTGGGGGCTCTCAATCAGCCCCAGCATTTT
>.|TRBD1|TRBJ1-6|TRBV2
CASSITGTGSSPLHF
TGTGCCAGCAGCATTACCGGGACAGGGAGTTCACCCCTCCACTTT
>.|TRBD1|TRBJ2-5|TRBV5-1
CASSLVRDREETQYF
TGCGCCAGCAGCTTGGTCCGGGACAGGGAGGAGACCCAGTACTTC
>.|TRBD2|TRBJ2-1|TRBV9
CASSVASAGEWNEQFF
TGTGCCAGCAGCGTAGCTTCAGCGGGAGAATGGAATGAGCAGTTCTTC
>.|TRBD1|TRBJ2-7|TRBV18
CASSPRDRVGNEQYF
TGTGCCAGCTCACCTCGGGACAGGGTGGGCAACGAGCAGTACTTC
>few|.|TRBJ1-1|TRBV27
CASSFGGGNTEAFF
TGTGCCAGCAGTTTCGGGGGGGGAAACACTGAAGCTTTCTTT
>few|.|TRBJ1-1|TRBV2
CASSRRSFEAFF
TGTGCCAGCAGCCGACGGAGCTTTGAAGCTTTCTTT
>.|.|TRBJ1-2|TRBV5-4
CASSPGQNYGYTF
TGTGCCAGCAGCCCTGGACAGAACTATGGCTACACCTTC
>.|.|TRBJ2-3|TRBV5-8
CASSLAGADTQYF
TGTGCCAGCAGCTTGGCCGGGGCAGATACGCAGTATTTT
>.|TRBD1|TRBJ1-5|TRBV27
CASSYRGYGQPQHF
TGTGCCAGCAGTTACAGGGGTTACGGTCAGCCCCAGCATTTT
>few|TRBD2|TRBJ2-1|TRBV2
CASRVAGEYNEQFF
TGTGCCAGCAGAGTAGCGGGTGAATACAATGAGCAGTTCTTC
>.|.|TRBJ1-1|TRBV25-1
CASSEGQAPPRAEAFF
TGTGCCAGCAGTGAAGGTCAAGCACCGCCGAGGGCTGAAGCTTTCTTT
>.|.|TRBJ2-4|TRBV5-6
CASSQEGRRVLAKNIQYF
TGTGCCAGCAGCCAGGAGGGTCGAAGGGTGCTAGCCAAAAACATTCAGTACTTC
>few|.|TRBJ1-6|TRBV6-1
CASSVFSGGGSLVNSPLHF
TGTGCCAGCAGTGTCTTCTCGGGCGGGGGTTCTCTGGTGAATTCACCCCTCCACTTT
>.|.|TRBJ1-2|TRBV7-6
CASSPTRGLDYGYTF
TGTGCCAGCAGCCCTACCCGAGGGCTGGACTATGGCTACACCTTC
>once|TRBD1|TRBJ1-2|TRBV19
CASSRNRGTSGYTF
TGTGCCAGTAGTAGGAACAGGGGGACGAGCGGCTACACCTTC
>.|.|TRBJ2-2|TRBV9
CASSVGPGELFF
TGTGCCAGCAGCGTAGGGCCTGGGGAGCTGTTTTTT
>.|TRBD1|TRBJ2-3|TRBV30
CASNEGARTDTQYF
TGTGCCTCAAACGAGGGGGCCCGCACAGATACGCAGTATTTT
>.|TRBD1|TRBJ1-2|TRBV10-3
CAIRVGQGDYGYTF
TGTGCCATCCGAGTGGGACAGGGAGACTATGGCTACACCTTC
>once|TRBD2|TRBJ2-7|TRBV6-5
CASSYGTSGLSYEQYF
TGTGCCAGCAGTTACGGGACTAGCGGGCTCTCCTACGAGCAGTACTTC
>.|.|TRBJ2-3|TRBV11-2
CASSREIATQYF
TGTGCCAGCAGCCGCGAAATAGCTACGCAGTATTTT
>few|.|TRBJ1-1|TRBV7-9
CASSVAGHPNTEAFF
TGTGCCAGCAGCGTCGCCGGACACCCAAACACTGAAGCTTTCTTT
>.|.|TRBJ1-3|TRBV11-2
CASSSQMGGPVGNTIYF
TGTGCCAGCAGCTCCCAGATGGGGGGGCCAGTTGGAAACACCATATATTTT
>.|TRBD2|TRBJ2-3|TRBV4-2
CASSQDKMTSGRVWGTDTQYF
TGTGCCAGCAGCCAAGATAAGATGACTAGCGGGAGGGTGTGGGGCACAGATACGCAGTATTTT
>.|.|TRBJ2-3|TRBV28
CASSLAGTSTDTQYF
TGTGCCAGCAGTTTGGCGGGAACTAGCACAGATACGCAGTATTTT
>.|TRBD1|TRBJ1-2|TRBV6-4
CASSDSGRGHDGYTF
TGTGCCAGCAGTGACTCTGGCAGGGGGCATGATGGCTACACCTTC
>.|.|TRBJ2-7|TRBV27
CASSLRRDSYYEQYF
TGTGCCAGCAGTTTGAGGCGGGACTCGTACTACGAGCAGTACTTC
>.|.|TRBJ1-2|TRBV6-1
CASSEGASNYGYTF
TGTGCCAGCAGTGAAGGGGCCAGCAACTATGGCTACACCTTC
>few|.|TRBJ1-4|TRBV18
CASSPDGEVSEKLFF
TGTGCCAGCTCACCCGATGGAGAGGTATCTGAAAAACTGTTTTTT
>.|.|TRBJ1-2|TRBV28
CATQTRDNYGYTF
TGTGCCACCCAAACACGGGATAACTATGGCTACACCTTC
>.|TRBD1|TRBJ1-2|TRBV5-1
CASSLGDRGPGYTF
TGCGCCAGCAGCTTGGGGGACAGGGGGCCTGGCTACACCTTC